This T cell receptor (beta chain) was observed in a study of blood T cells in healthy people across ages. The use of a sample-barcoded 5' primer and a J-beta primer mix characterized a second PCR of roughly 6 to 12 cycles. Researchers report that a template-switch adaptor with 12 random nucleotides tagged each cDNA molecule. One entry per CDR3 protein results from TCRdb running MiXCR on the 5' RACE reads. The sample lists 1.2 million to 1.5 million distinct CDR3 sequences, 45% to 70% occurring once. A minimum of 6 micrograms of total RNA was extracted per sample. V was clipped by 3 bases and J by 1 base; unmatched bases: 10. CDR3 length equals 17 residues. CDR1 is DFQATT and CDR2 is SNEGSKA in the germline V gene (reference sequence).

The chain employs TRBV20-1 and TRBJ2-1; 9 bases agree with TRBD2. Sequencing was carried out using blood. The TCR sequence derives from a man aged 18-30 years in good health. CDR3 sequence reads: CSARDGRGLASYNEQFF. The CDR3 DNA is TGCAGTGCTAGGGATGGGAGGGGACTAGCATCCTACAATGAGCAGTTCTTC.